A selection of T cell receptor beta chains follows, all from one sample in a study of T cell responses to AZD1222 COVID-19 vaccine. Generated by immunoSEQ multiplex PCR, the TCRdb table keeps only in-frame clones and is missing some. The repertoire holds about 140,000 clones, with approximately 89% as singletons. Sequencing used peripheral blood, obtained on day 0 of AZD1222 vaccination. Receptors originate from an adult in good health. Both conserved end residues are part of each CDR3. A D gene is named only where the DNA matches it firmly. Clone sizes are given selectively: once, few, many, or a class where the clone is expanded.

j_gene | d_gene | abundance | v_gene | CDR3nt | CDR3aa
TRBJ1-4 | NA | NA | TRBV5-1 | TGCGCCAGCCAGCGTTTAGGGTTCGGGCGGGAAAAACTGTTTTTT | CASQRLGFGREKLFF
TRBJ2-5 | TRBD1 | NA | TRBV2 | TGTGCCAGCGGGTCGGACAGGGGTTCGGAGACCCAGTACTTC | CASGSDRGSETQYF
TRBJ2-7 | TRBD1 | NA | TRBV19 | TGTGCCAGTAGTATAGGTGGACAGGTGCCCTCCTACGAGCAGTACTTC | CASSIGGQVPSYEQYF
TRBJ1-1 | TRBD1 | NA | TRBV11-3 | TGTGCCAGCAGCCCCAGCGACAGGGATAATGAAGCTTTCTTT | CASSPSDRDNEAFF
TRBJ1-5 | NA | NA | TRBV19 | TGTGCCAGTAAATACGGTAATCAGCCCCAGCATTTT | CASKYGNQPQHF
TRBJ1-1 | NA | NA | TRBV19 | TGTGCCAGTAGCCCCGACAGGCTGGGTATGACTGAAGCTTTCTTT | CASSPDRLGMTEAFF
TRBJ2-1 | NA | NA | TRBV28 | TGTGCCAGCAGCCCCCGAAACAATGAGCAGTTCTTC | CASSPRNNEQFF
TRBJ1-1 | NA | NA | TRBV9 | TGTGCCAGCAGCCCTCCGGTAGGCCTGTCAAATCCCGGGACAAAGGAGGCTTTCTTT | CASSPPVGLSNPGTKEAFF
TRBJ2-3 | TRBD1 | NA | TRBV19 | TGTGCCAGTAGAGGGGGCCCCGCGGAGGCAGATACGCAGTATTTT | CASRGGPAEADTQYF
TRBJ2-3 | NA | NA | TRBV10-1 | TGCGCCAGCAGTGAGTCTACGGCGCGGCAGTATTTT | CASSESTARQYF
TRBJ1-5 | NA | NA | TRBV28 | TGTGCCACCCAAGGCGGCAGCAATCAGCCCCAGCATTTT | CATQGGSNQPQHF
TRBJ2-3 | NA | NA | TRBV24-1 | TGTGCCACCAGTGATTTGCCGGGACAAAGCACAGATACGCAGTATTTT | CATSDLPGQSTDTQYF
TRBJ1-1 | NA | NA | TRBV12-3/TRBV12-4 | TGTGCCAGCAGTTCGACAGAGAACACTGAAGCTTTCTTT | CASSSTENTEAFF
TRBJ2-3 | NA | NA | TRBV7-3 | TGTGCCAGCTCCCCCCGGGCCAACACAGATACGCAGTATTTT | CASSPRANTDTQYF
TRBJ1-6 | TRBD1 | NA | TRBV7-8 | TGTGCCAGCAGCTTGTGGACAGGTTCTTTTAGTTCACCCCTCCACTTT | CASSLWTGSFSSPLHF
TRBJ1-1 | NA | NA | TRBV28 | TGTGCCAGCAGTTTGACAGAGAACACTGAAGCTTTCTTT | CASSLTENTEAFF
TRBJ1-3 | TRBD1 | NA | TRBV18 | TGTGCCAGCTCACCAATCGGGACAGCTGGAAACACCATATATTTT | CASSPIGTAGNTIYF
TRBJ2-5 | NA | NA | TRBV21-1 | TGTGCCAGCAGCAAAGATGGTAGCGGGGGATCTGGGTGTAAGACCCAGTACTTC | CASSKDGSGGSGCKTQYF
TRBJ2-3 | NA | few | TRBV7-8 | TGTGCCAGCAGCCCTCTTAGGGGGGGAGGCACAGATACGCAGTATTTT | CASSPLRGGGTDTQYF
TRBJ1-6 | NA | NA | TRBV9 | TGTGCCAGCAGCCTTTCTGGGCCGTCCGGTAATTCACCCCTCCACTTT | CASSLSGPSGNSPLHF
TRBJ1-5 | NA | NA | TRBV28 | TGTGCCAGCAGTTTAGGTTTGGCAGGGGAGAATCAGCCCCAGCATTTT | CASSLGLAGENQPQHF
TRBJ2-7 | TRBD2 | NA | TRBV4-1 | TGCGCCAGCAGCTGGGGACTAGCGAACTACGAGCAGTACTTC | CASSWGLANYEQYF
TRBJ1-1 | NA | NA | TRBV10-1 | TGCGCCAGCAGCCAGAGGGGGAACACTGAAGCTTTCTTT | CASSQRGNTEAFF
TRBJ1-4 | NA | NA | TRBV10-3 | TGTGTCCATCGTCCGTTTACTACCGCAACTAATGAAAAACTGTTTTTT | CVHRPFTTATNEKLFF
TRBJ2-5 | TRBD2 | NA | TRBV18 | TGTGCCAGCTCACTCCGGGAGGCAGGGGAGACCCAGTACTTC | CASSLREAGETQYF
TRBJ2-7 | NA | NA | TRBV27 | TGTGCCAGCAGTCCGGGACCTAACAGGGTGGGCCACGAGCAGTACTTC | CASSPGPNRVGHEQYF
TRBJ1-1 | TRBD1 | NA | TRBV28 | TGTGCCAGCAGTTATTCCGGGACAGGGGGCCTCACTGAAGCTTTCTTT | CASSYSGTGGLTEAFF
TRBJ2-3 | TRBD2 | NA | TRBV15 | TGTGCCACCAGCAGAGGGGGACTAGCGGGAGGCGCAGATACGCAGTATTTT | CATSRGGLAGGADTQYF
TRBJ2-3 | TRBD1 | NA | TRBV28 | TGTGCCAGCAGCTCCCCGGGACAGGGGACAGATACGCAGTATTTT | CASSSPGQGTDTQYF
TRBJ1-1 | NA | few | TRBV28 | TGTGCCAGCGTCCTTCAGCAGAACACTGAAGCTTTCTTT | CASVLQQNTEAFF
TRBJ2-3 | NA | NA | TRBV5-6 | TGTGCCAGCAGCTTGGACTTCGCCACTAACACAGATACGCAGTATTTT | CASSLDFATNTDTQYF
TRBJ2-1 | TRBD2 | NA | TRBV14 | TGTGCCAGCAGCCGGACTAGCGGGGGTATAATCTCCTACAATGAGCAGTTCTTC | CASSRTSGGIISYNEQFF
TRBJ2-2 | TRBD1 | NA | TRBV15 | TGTGCCACCAGCAGAGCTTTGACAGGGGGCAGTAACACCGGGGAGCTGTTTTTT | CATSRALTGGSNTGELFF
TRBJ2-1 | NA | NA | TRBV19 | TGTGCCAGTAGTATAGGAGGGGCAGGGGCGCCGTTCTTC | CASSIGGAGAPFF
TRBJ1-2 | NA | NA | TRBV4-3 | TGCGCCAGCAGCCAAGGAGTGGCAGAAAACTATGGCTACACCTTC | CASSQGVAENYGYTF
TRBJ2-5 | TRBD2 | NA | TRBV7-8 | TGTGCCAGCGGTCGAGCGGGGGGCCAAGAGACCCAGTACTTC | CASGRAGGQETQYF
TRBJ2-1 | TRBD1 | NA | TRBV7-2 | TGTGCCAGCAGGGGGACAGGGGCCTCCTACAATGAGCAGTTCTTC | CASRGTGASYNEQFF
TRBJ2-1 | NA | NA | TRBV6-1 | TGTGCCAGCAGTGAAGGGACAGAACCCAACAATGAGCAGTTCTTC | CASSEGTEPNNEQFF
TRBJ1-6 | NA | NA | TRBV5-8 | TGTGCCAGCAGCGGGACACAAAGCTCCTATAATTCACCCCTCCACTTT | CASSGTQSSYNSPLHF
TRBJ2-1 | TRBD2 | NA | TRBV7-3 | TGTGCCAGCAGCTTGGGACTATTCACCGACAATGAGCAGTTCTTC | CASSLGLFTDNEQFF
TRBJ2-2 | TRBD1 | NA | TRBV4-2 | TGTGCCAGCAGCCAAGTGGGTTGGGACAGGGACACCGGGGAGCTGTTTTTT | CASSQVGWDRDTGELFF
TRBJ1-1 | NA | NA | TRBV5-8 | TGTGCCAGCAGCTTCTCGGGCAGGGTTTACACTGAAGCTTTCTTT | CASSFSGRVYTEAFF
TRBJ2-5 | NA | NA | TRBV9 | TGTGCCAGCAGCGTAGCGTTTAGTGGCCAAGAGACCCAGTACTTC | CASSVAFSGQETQYF
TRBJ2-3 | NA | NA | TRBV6-2/TRBV6-3 | TGTGCCAGCAGTTACGTCCGGGGCCTCAAAAATACGCAGTATTTT | CASSYVRGLKNTQYF
TRBJ2-2 | TRBD2 | NA | TRBV5-6 | TGTGCCAGCAGCTTTACTAGCGGGGAGAACACCGGGGAGCTGTTTTTT | CASSFTSGENTGELFF
TRBJ2-7 | TRBD2 | NA | TRBV5-4 | TGTGCCAGCAGCTTGGGGCGGGGGGGCTACGAGCAGTACTTC | CASSLGRGGYEQYF
TRBJ2-1 | NA | once | TRBV12-5 | TGTGCTAGTGGACGGAGCGCCTACAATGAGCAGTTCTTC | CASGRSAYNEQFF